This paragraph covers one T cell receptor (beta chain) sequence. Its matching antigen is unknown. The ends were cut back, 6 bases at V and 2 bases at J, with 16 bases in the middle. Germline CDR1 reads SQVTM; CDR2 reads ANQGSEA. The length of the CDR3 is 15 residues. Primers for the PCR totalled 60 Vbeta and 13 Jbeta. Sequencing used immunoSEQ multiplex PCR; TCRdb keeps in-frame clones, though not all of them. The sample consists of some 160,000 clones, less than 90% of them appearing once. These data come from a study of cytomegalovirus exposure and HLA in healthy donors. Study outcomes and limitations: Cytomegalovirus status, reportedly, was diagnosed with high specificity and sensitivity by the classifier.

The sequencing input was PBMCs. The clonotype comes from a young man in good health and CMV-seronegative. The J gene is TRBJ2-2, the V gene TRBV29-1; TRBD1 is a possible D gene (5 bases). For the CDR3, the DNA is TGCAGCGTCGTCTCAGGGCTATCTAACACCGGGGAGCTGTTTTTT. Protein product: CSVVSGLSNTGELFF.